Sequencing of this T cell receptor beta chain was carried out in a study of blood T cell repertoires in COVID-19. Background on the study: COVID-19 samples collected from the United States, Italy and Spain covered acute and convalescent phases. Nucleic acid was either cDNA or gDNA, and it came from T cells, B-cell-depleted T cells, or PBMCs.

Per the original data handling: Amplification with reference gene primers provided the estimates of nucleated cell counts. This table comes from immunoSEQ multiplex PCR, and its TCRdb copy is limited to in-frame clones, with some not included. V, J and clone size are taken as reported in that table, and D and trimming were inferred from the DNA itself. The sample shows approximately 410,000 clones, approximately 90% of them seen only once. Trimming pared 7 bases from V and 7 bases from J, leaving 22 bases between. The CDR3 consists of 15 residues. In germline, CDR1 is MNHEY, CDR2 SVGAGI. The sequencing input was peripheral blood. The sequence came from a woman aged 25 to 39 with active or convalescent COVID-19. The chain uses TRBV6-5 and TRBJ1-2, with a weak D call TRBD1 (5 bases). CDR3 DNA: TGTGCCAGCATCAGAGCCAGGGCCGATGTTTTTGGCTACACCTTC. Residues: CASIRARADVFGYTF.